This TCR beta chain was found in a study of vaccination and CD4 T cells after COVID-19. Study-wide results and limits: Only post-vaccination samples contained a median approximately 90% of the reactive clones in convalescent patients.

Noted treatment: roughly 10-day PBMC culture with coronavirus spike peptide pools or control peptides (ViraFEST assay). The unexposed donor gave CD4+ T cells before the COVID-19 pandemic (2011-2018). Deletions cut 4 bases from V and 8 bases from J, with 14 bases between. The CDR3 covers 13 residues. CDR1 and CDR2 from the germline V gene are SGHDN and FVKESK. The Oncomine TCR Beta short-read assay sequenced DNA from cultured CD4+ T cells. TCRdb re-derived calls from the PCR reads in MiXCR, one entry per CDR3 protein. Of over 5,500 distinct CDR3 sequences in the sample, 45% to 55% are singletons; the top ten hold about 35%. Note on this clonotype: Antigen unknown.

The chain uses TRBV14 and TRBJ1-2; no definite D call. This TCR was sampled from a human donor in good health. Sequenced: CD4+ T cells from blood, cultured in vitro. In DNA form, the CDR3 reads TGTGCCAGCAGCCGTTGGGAAGACGGAGGCTACACCTTC. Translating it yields CASSRWEDGGYTF.